This TCR beta chain originates from a study of PD-L1 blockade in urothelial cancer. Study background: Patients had been given 0 to 3 earlier chemotherapy regimens.

Sequencing was performed with immunoSEQ multiplex PCR; in TCRdb, only in-frame clones are kept and a portion is missing. The repertoire holds some 80,000 clones, just under 85% seen once, with less than 8.5% in the top ten. Germline V CDR1 and CDR2: MDHEN, SYDVKM. This CDR3 comprises 17 residues. J lost 4 bases, V lost 3 bases, and 11 bases had no gene match. The time point is: pretreatment peripheral blood. The chain joins TRBV28 to TRBJ2-2; 7 nucleotides align to TRBD1. Specimen: PBMCs, collected around atezolizumab (anti-PD-L1) treatment. The sequence came from a man aged 35 to 55 with urothelial cancer. The CDR3 reads CASSFTLGRGSTGELFF. Here the CDR3 DNA reads TGTGCCAGCAGTTTTACCCTGGGCAGGGGGAGCACCGGGGAGCTGTTTTTT.